This T cell receptor (beta chain) stems from a study of blood T cell repertoires in COVID-19. Study overall: The study drew acute and convalescent COVID-19 samples from the United States, Italy and Spain. In each case, the material was cDNA or gDNA derived from T cells, B-cell-depleted T cells, or PBMCs.

Authors' processing steps: Estimates of nucleated cell counts were drawn from the amplification of reference gene primers. TCRdb keeps only in-frame clones here, not all; method: immunoSEQ multiplex PCR. V and J calls plus clone size are reproduced from that table; the DNA served to infer D and trimming. The sample contains 95,000 to 150,000 clones, 82% of which appear only once. Germline loops: CDR1 SGDLS, CDR2 YYNGEE. The junction had 2 bases not matched to a gene; V was cut back by 0 bases and J by 2 bases. The length of the CDR3 is 15 residues. The chain employs TRBV9 and TRBJ1-3, with TRBD1 identical over 7 bases. The clonotype was recovered from a woman in her seventies with acute or convalescent COVID-19. Sequences were obtained from peripheral blood. CDR3 coding DNA: TGTGCCAGCAGCGTAGGACAGGGTCCTGGAAACACCATATATTTT. It codes for CASSVGQGPGNTIYF.